Following are 16 T cell receptor beta chains from one sample sequenced in a study of blood T cells in healthy people across ages. Then a second PCR, running about 6 to 11 cycles, was carried out with a sample-barcoded 5' primer and a J-beta primer mix. A single record per CDR3 protein comes from TCRdb applying MiXCR to the 5' RACE reads. Of 1.5 million to 2 million distinct CDR3 sequences listed, about 39% were seen once; the top ten hold 23%. Sequences were obtained from blood. These receptors were taken from a human donor in good health.

The chain couples TRBV4-3 to TRBJ1-2; D is uncertain. Per the germline V gene, CDR1 is LGHNA and CDR2 is YSLEER. CDR3 length: 16 residues. The germline V and J ends were trimmed by 0 bases and 6 bases, with 17 bases remaining between them. In DNA form, the CDR3 reads TGCGCCAGCAGCCAAGAGAGCCCCGGCGGAGGGAATGGCTACACCTTC. Protein product: CASSQESPGGGNGYTF.

This clonotype was counted a few times. This may stem from a read error, because a much larger clone lies one nucleotide away. The genes are TRBV11-2 and TRBJ2-1; D is unclear. Germline lookup yields CDR1 SGHAT and CDR2 FQNNGV. The CDR3 covers 12 residues. Trimming removed 1 base at V and 9 bases at J, with 7 bases between. The CDR3 region is CASSLGWSEQFF. The CDR3 DNA reads TGTGCCAGCAGCTTAGGCTGGAGTGAGCAGTTCTTC.

This clonotype was counted a few times. V is TRBV4-3 and J is TRBJ2-7, with D perhaps assigned TRBD1 or TRBD2 (5 bases each). V lost 0 bases, J lost 2 bases, and 14 bases lay in between. Germline values: CDR1 LGHNA, CDR2 YSLEER. This CDR3 region has 16 residues. CDR3 DNA: TGCGCCAGCAGCCAAGATCTACGGGGCGAAGCCTACGAGCAGTACTTC. The encoded protein is CASSQDLRGEAYEQYF.

This clonotype showed up just a few times. The chain combines TRBV7-2 with TRBJ2-1; TRBD2 agrees at 12 bases. In germline, CDR1 is SGHTA, CDR2 FQGNSA. V was clipped by 2 bases and J by 7 bases; unmatched bases: 6. The CDR3 is 16 amino acids. CDR3 DNA sequence: TGTGCCAGCAGCTTACATCTAGCGGGGGGGAGAAATGAGCAGTTCTTC. Translated: CASSLHLAGGRNEQFF.

The chain couples TRBV7-9 to TRBJ2-7; 10 nucleotides line up with TRBD1. This CDR3 region has 15 residues. Trimming cost V 4 bases and J 0 bases; bases outside gene matches: 3. Germline V CDR1 and CDR2: SEHNR, FQNEAQ (reference sequence). The CDR3 sequence: CASSWDRGSSYEQYF. The CDR3 DNA follows: TGTGCCAGCAGCTGGGACAGGGGCAGCTCCTACGAGCAGTACTTC.

V gene TRBV20-1 combines with J gene TRBJ2-7, with 9 bases lining up with TRBD2. This CDR3 region has 15 residues. Per the germline V gene, CDR1 is DFQATT and CDR2 is SNEGSKA (reference sequence). V was pared by 5 bases and J by 1 base, with 9 bases of the junction left unmatched. CDR3 DNA sequence: TGCAGTGCTCTATCTGCGGGGGGGCCTTCCTACGAGCAGTACTTC. Translation: CSALSAGGPSYEQYF.

The chain joins TRBV9 to TRBJ2-3; no reliable D call. The V gene lost 3 bases and the J gene lost 2 bases, with 4 bases spanning the gap. The CDR3 length is 12 residues. Germline V CDR1 and CDR2: SGDLS, YYNGEE. The CDR3 bases are TGTGCCAGCAGCGACCTCACAGATACGCAGTATTTT. As protein: CASSDLTDTQYF. The complete variable domain, with remaining parts taken from reference TRBV9 and TRBJ2-3, reads DSGVTQTPKHLITATGQRVTLRCSPRSGDLSVYWYQQSLDQGLQFLIQYYNGEERAKGNILERFSAQQFPDLHSELNLSSLELGDSALYFCASSDLTDTQYFGPGTRLTVL.

The rearrangement uses TRBV7-2 and TRBJ2-3; D is possibly TRBD2 (5 bases). Germline values: CDR1 SGHTA, CDR2 FQGNSA. This CDR3 has 15 residues. V lost 1 base and J lost 5, with 13 bases in between. The CDR3 loop is CASSLELSGGDTQYF. The CDR3 coding sequence is TGTGCCAGCAGCTTAGAGTTGAGCGGAGGAGATACGCAGTATTTT.

This clonotype was seen a handful of times. CDR3 coding DNA: TGTGCCAGCAGCATACGGGACAGCCCCTACGAGCAGTACTTC. As protein: CASSIRDSPYEQYF. This chain connects TRBV5-5 to TRBJ2-7, with 7 bases that match TRBD1. The CDR3 sequence is 14 residues long. Per the germline V gene, CDR1 is SGHKS and CDR2 is YYEKEE (reference sequence). V lost 4 bases and J lost 2; bases outside the gene matches: 6. The whole variable domain, remainder taken from reference TRBV5-5 and TRBJ2-7, is DAGVTQSPTHLIKTRGQQVTLRCSPISGHKSVSWYQQVLGQGPQFIFQYYEKEERGRGNFPDRFSARQFPNYSSELNVNALLLGDSALYLCASSIRDSPYEQYFGPGTRLTVT.

The rearrangement uses TRBV27 and TRBJ1-2; no reliable D call. The V and J ends lost 6 bases and 2 bases respectively, with 16 bases between them. The length of the CDR3 is 15 residues. The germline CDR1 and CDR2 sequences are MNHEY and SMNVEV (reference sequence). The CDR3 loop reads CASSRTPSSNYGYTF. The CDR3 region has the DNA TGTGCCAGCAGCCGGACCCCCAGCTCGAACTATGGCTACACCTTC.

The chain links TRBV20-1 to TRBJ2-7, with 10 bases aligning to TRBD2. The tail of the sequence fits TRBJ2-5 better, so the J call may be wrong. Germline CDR1 reads DFQATT; CDR2 reads SNEGSKA (reference sequence). The CDR3 consists of 15 residues. Written as DNA, the CDR3 is TGCAGTGCTAGAAGAGCGGGGGGGGTAATACAGACCCAGTACTTC. Translated: CSARRAGGVIQTQYF.

This clonotype was detected a few times. Its ends do not fully match the called genes, so a read error is possible. This chain connects TRBV20-1 to TRBJ1-2; 9 nucleotides line up with TRBD1. Germline V gives CDR1 DFQATT, CDR2 SNEGSKA (reference sequence). This CDR3 spans 14 amino acids. The CDR3: CSAPEQGAGYDYTF. The CDR3 DNA is TGCAGTGCTCCCGAACAGGGGGCAGGCTATGACTACACCTTC.

This clonotype turned up a few times. This chain joins TRBV20-1 and TRBJ1-4; possibly TRBD1 for D (5 bases). Trimming pared 0 bases from V and 7 bases from J, leaving 15 bases between. Germline-derived CDR1 and CDR2 are DFQATT and SNEGSKA (reference sequence). The CDR3 totals 15 residues. Here the CDR3 DNA reads TGCAGTGCTAGAGAGATTGCAGGGAGGGGTGAAAAACTGTTTTTT. Amino acids: CSAREIAGRGEKLFF.

The rearrangement joins TRBV10-3 to TRBJ2-7; TRBD1 might be the D (5 bases). This CDR3 has 13 residues. Trimming shortened V by 4 bases and J by 3 bases, and 10 bases separated the two germline ends. Per the germline V gene, CDR1 is ENHRY and CDR2 is SYGVKD. CDR3 coding DNA: TGTGCCATCAGTGGACAGAGAATCTACGAGCAGTACTTC. Protein product: CAISGQRIYEQYF.

The chain carries TRBV6-5 and TRBJ2-1; the match to TRBD1 covers 8 bases. The CDR3 loop spans 16 amino acids. The V gene end was trimmed by 0 bases and the J gene end by 5 bases; junction bases not matched to a gene: 6. CDR1 MNHEY and CDR2 SVGAGI come from the germline V gene. DNA for the CDR3: TGTGCCAGCAGTTACTCGATGGGGACAGGTAACAATGAGCAGTTCTTC. Residues: CASSYSMGTGNNEQFF.

This rearrangement joins TRBV30 to TRBJ1-2; D uncertain. The CDR3 extends over 14 amino acids. Germline CDR1 GTSNPN, CDR2 SVGIG (reference sequence). Deletions cut 3 bases from V and 2 bases from J, with 13 bases between. The CDR3 spells CAWSPSLQNYGYTF. CDR3 DNA sequence: TGTGCCTGGAGCCCCTCACTGCAAAACTATGGCTACACCTTC.